This T cell receptor beta chain was identified during a study of T cells in Graves' hyperthyroidism and ophthalmopathy. Points from the study as a whole: Peripheral blood also featured most of the thyroid clonotypes expanded above 0.001.

CDR3 size: 15 residues. V lost 5 bases and J lost 4; bases outside the gene matches: 8. Germline values: CDR1 LNHDA, CDR2 SQIVND (reference sequence). TCR beta CDR3 sequences were amplified from RNA transcripts. Primed by the HTBI set, a first-round RT-PCR was run on the TCR CDR3. Each CDR3 protein gets one entry after TCRdb re-called the multiplex PCR reads with MiXCR. The table shows a few hundred thousand distinct CDR3 sequences, with around 20% occurring only once. This clonotype occurred many times. Antigen specificity is unknown. Stable hyperthyroidism: no ophthalmopathy progression over 18 months of follow-up. The hyperthyroidism patients had all been newly diagnosed, and their disease duration was under 2 months. Their ages ranged from 18 to 65 years.

The chain has TRBV19 and TRBJ1-5; 7 positions agree with TRBD1. Sequencing was performed on blood. The TCR comes from a man aged 18 to 35 with Graves' hyperthyroidism. This chain's CDR3 is CASSPRTGGNQPQHF. Written as DNA, the CDR3 is TGTGCCAGTAGTCCAAGGACAGGTGGGAATCAGCCCCAGCATTTT.